These 3 T cell receptor beta chains originate from one sample sequenced in a study of CD8 T cells in ankylosing spondylitis. Each CDR3 protein is one row after TCRdb ran MiXCR on the 5' RACE reads. The sample has around 130,000 distinct CDR3 sequences; roughly 8.8% are singletons. The source material was blood, either unsorted or a sorted T cell fraction (not recorded which). These receptors were taken from a male donor with ankylosing spondylitis or in good health (not recorded which).

For this clonotype: This may arise from a read error, as a much more abundant clone is one base away. The missing conserved phenylalanine or tryptophan at the end of this CDR3 makes a read error likely. The chain links TRBV5-1 to TRBJ2-1, with D unresolved. V lost 2 bases, J lost 5 bases, and 11 bases lay in between. The CDR3 is 14 amino acids. From germline, CDR1 is SGHRS and CDR2 YFSETQ. The CDR3 reads CASSLRTSDNEQFL. CDR3 DNA: TGCGCCAGCAGCTTAAGGACGAGTGACAATGAGCAGTTCTTG.

The genes are TRBV6-2 or TRBV6-3 and TRBJ2-1; TRBD2 agrees at 12 bases. J gave up 4 bases and V 6 bases, and 4 bases lay outside the gene matches. The CDR3 spans 15 residues. Per the germline V gene, CDR1 is MNHEY and CDR2 is SVGEGT. The CDR3 loop reads CASRPGLAGYNEQFF. The CDR3 DNA reads TGTGCCAGCAGACCCGGACTAGCGGGGTACAATGAGCAGTTCTTC.

This clonotype was recorded at least ten times. The V call is TRBV15, the J call TRBJ2-7; D is perhaps TRBD1 (5 bases). The CDR3 extends over 14 amino acids. Between the trimmed V and J ends, which lost 2 bases and 0 bases, there was a span of 8 bases. Germline V CDR1 and CDR2: LNHNV, YYDKDF (reference sequence). Written as DNA, the CDR3 is TGTGCCACCAGCAGAAAACAGGCCTCCTACGAGCAGTACTTC. Translating it yields CATSRKQASYEQYF.